Below, one T cell receptor (beta chain) is given with its context. What it binds is not known. Primers included in the PCR were 60 Vbeta and 13 Jbeta primers. Profiled with immunoSEQ multiplex PCR; TCRdb holds only in-frame clones, not every one. This sample's clone table lists about 160,000 clones. The data stem from a study of cytomegalovirus exposure and HLA in healthy donors. The study's findings and limits: Data from an earlier analysis indicated that most TCR beta V segments were productive either about 87% or about 30% of the time.

Trimming removed 5 bases from V and 5 bases from J, with 9 bases in between. The CDR3 is made up of 13 amino acids. Germline V CDR1 and CDR2: MNHNS, SASEGT. This rearrangement joins TRBV6-1 to TRBJ2-2, with D tentatively TRBD1 (5 bases). The specimen was PBMCs. The sequence was collected from a woman aged 60 to 75 in good health and CMV-seronegative. CDR3 sequence: CASSPTVTGELFF. CDR3 coding DNA: TGTGCCAGCAGTCCGACAGTAACCGGGGAGCTGTTTTTT.